This passage covers 11 T cell receptor beta chains from one sample sequenced in a study of blood T cell repertoires in COVID-19. Data came from immunoSEQ multiplex PCR; TCRdb stores just in-frame clones and leaves some out. This table holds 200,000 to 250,000 clones, 80% found once. What was sequenced was peripheral blood. The receptors originated from a woman aged 70-85 years with acute or convalescent COVID-19.

Remarks on this clone: Other DNA variants within this sample encode the same CDR3. This rearrangement joins TRBV2 to TRBJ2-7; TRBD2 is a possible D gene (7 bases). V gave up 3 bases and J gave up 9 bases, with 27 bases separating them. There are 17 residues in the CDR3. The germline V gene has CDR1 SNHLY and CDR2 FYNNEI. CDR3 DNA: TGTGCCAGCAGTGATTTGCTGGCGGGGGCTCGGGGCCGGGGGCAGTACTTC. Translated, it gives CASSDLLAGARGRGQYF.

The chain uses TRBV7-6 and TRBJ2-3; 7 positions match TRBD1. V gave up 4 bases and J gave up 1 base; unmatched junction bases: 11. The CDR3 has 17 amino acids. Germline V gene lookup returns CDR1 SGHVS and CDR2 FNYEAQ. The chain's CDR3 is CASSYSSLQGGTDTQYF. The CDR3, as DNA: TGTGCCAGCAGCTATAGCTCCTTGCAGGGGGGCACAGATACGCAGTATTTT.

This clone was observed once. V is TRBV30 and J is TRBJ2-4, with D possibly TRBD1 on 5 matching bases. The CDR3 spans 13 residues. The germline V and J ends were trimmed by 1 base and 8 bases, with 12 bases remaining between them. Germline lookup yields CDR1 GTSNPN and CDR2 SVGIG (reference sequence). The CDR3 loop is CAWSDRLGDIQYF. The CDR3 DNA reads TGTGCCTGGAGTGACCGTTTAGGGGACATTCAGTACTTC.

J is TRBJ1-2 and V is TRBV5-8; perhaps TRBD1 as D (5 bases). Trimming pared 7 bases from V and 4 bases from J, leaving 20 bases between. Germline loops: CDR1 SGHTS, CDR2 YDEGEE. CDR3 length equals 15 residues. The CDR3 DNA sequence: TGTGCCAGCCCTACACAAGCGGGCAGGGTCTATGGCTACACCTTC. Its protein is CASPTQAGRVYGYTF.

The V and J genes are TRBV5-1 and TRBJ2-5, with TRBD2 matching over 7 bases. Germline V lookup: CDR1 SGHRS, CDR2 YFSETQ. Trimming removed 4 bases from V and 10 bases from J; junction bases left unmatched: 10. The CDR3 sequence is 13 residues long. CDR3 DNA sequence: TGCGCCAGCAGCACTCCTGGGGGGGATGTCCAGTACTTC. This encodes CASSTPGGDVQYF.

The CDR3 loop reads CASTLSGTGGRIGPAFF. As DNA, the CDR3 is TGTGCCAGCACTCTTTCAGGAACCGGAGGGCGGATCGGACCAGCTTTCTTT. The chain is built from TRBV25-1 and TRBJ1-1, with D uncertain. CDR3 length: 17 residues. CDR1 is MGHDK and CDR2 is SYGVNS in the germline V gene. Trimming removed 7 bases from V and 10 bases from J, with 31 bases in between. Together with reference TRBV25-1 and TRBJ1-1, the CDR3 gives the full variable domain: EADIYQTPRYLVIGTGKKITLECSQTMGHDKMYWYQQDPGMELHLIHYSYGVNSTEKGDLSSESTVSRIRTEHFPLTLESARPSHTSQYLCASTLSGTGGRIGPAFFGQGTRLTVV.

Here the CDR3 reads CASSLGQGGTQYF. The CDR3 DNA sequence: TGTGCCAGCAGCCTCGGACAGGGGGGGACCCAGTACTTC. This chain connects TRBV7-8 to TRBJ2-5, with TRBD1 matching over 10 bases. Germline-derived CDR1 and CDR2 are SGHVS and FQNEAQ. The CDR3 has 13 residues. V was pared by 5 bases and J by 7 bases, with 4 bases of the junction left unmatched. Using reference TRBV7-8 and TRBJ2-5 for the parts outside the CDR3, the full variable domain is GAGVSQSPRYKVAKRGQDVALRCDPISGHVSLFWYQQALGQGPEFLTYFQNEAQLDKSGLPSDRFFAERPEGSVSTLKIQRTQQEDSAVYLCASSLGQGGTQYFGPGTRLLVL.

This sequence joins TRBV9 and TRBJ2-1; the D gene is possibly TRBD1 (5 bases). The germline V gene has CDR1 SGDLS and CDR2 YYNGEE. The CDR3 totals 16 residues. V lost 5 bases and J lost 0, with 15 bases in between. The CDR3 loop reads CASSLTVFSSYNEQFF. The DNA of the CDR3 is TGTGCCAGCAGTTTGACAGTCTTTAGCTCCTACAATGAGCAGTTCTTC. The variable domain in full, with the rest retrieved from reference TRBV9 and TRBJ2-1, is DSGVTQTPKHLITATGQRVTLRCSPRSGDLSVYWYQQSLDQGLQFLIQYYNGEERAKGNILERFSAQQFPDLHSELNLSSLELGDSALYFCASSLTVFSSYNEQFFGPGTRLTVL.

The V call is TRBV18, the J call TRBJ2-7; 13 bases are shared with TRBD2. CDR3 length equals 17 residues. The junction had 5 bases not matched to a gene; V was cut back by 2 bases and J by 1 base. CDR1 and CDR2 from the germline V gene are KGHSH and LQKENI. The CDR3 reads CASSPLGLAGTSYEQYF. The CDR3, as DNA: TGTGCCAGCTCACCATTGGGACTAGCGGGGACTTCCTACGAGCAGTACTTC.

V usage is TRBV7-9 and J usage is TRBJ2-3; 11 nucleotides align to TRBD2. The length of the CDR3 is 15 residues. V lost 6 bases, J lost 4 bases, and 6 bases stayed unmatched. Germline values: CDR1 SEHNR, CDR2 FQNEAQ (reference sequence). The CDR3 DNA reads TGTGCCAGCAGTCGTAGCGGGGGGGCCGCAGATACGCAGTATTTT. It encodes CASSRSGGAADTQYF.

The rearrangement links TRBV4-2 to TRBJ2-3; 8 nucleotides agree with TRBD2. The germline CDR1 and CDR2 sequences are LGHNA and YNFKEQ. The junction had 10 bases not matched to a gene; V was cut back by 1 base and J by 1 base. The CDR3 covers 18 residues. CDR3 DNA: TGTGCCAGCAGCCAAGCCACAACAAGCGGGAGCCGCACAGATACGCAGTATTTT. As protein: CASSQATTSGSRTDTQYF.